A single T cell receptor (beta chain) is shown here with its context. Its target is not known. TCRdb's table, derived via immunoSEQ multiplex PCR, lists solely in-frame clones and lacks some. Counted here are around 130,000 clones, 91% occurring once; the ten biggest clones make up approximately 5.1%. Trimming cost V 1 base and J 2 bases, with 12 bases left between them. Germline lookup yields CDR1 SGHRS and CDR2 YFSETQ. The CDR3 totals 15 residues. The record originates from a study of T cell responses to AZD1222 COVID-19 vaccine. Findings of the study overall: Recipients of two AZD1222 doses showed rising Spike-specific TCR breadth and depth. Mapped onto spike, vaccine-associated CD4 TCRs spanned it and were dominant at 160-218 and 743-854. White British donors predominated, females outnumbered males, and clonal diversity was possibly underestimated. Reportedly, nearly half of unique spike TCRs recognized epitopes outside B.1.351/B.1.1.7 mutations.

Source: peripheral blood, taken on day 0 of AZD1222 vaccination. This rearrangement joins TRBV5-1 to TRBJ1-2; D unresolved. The origin of this receptor is an adult in good health. In nucleotides, the CDR3 is TGCGCCAGCAGCTTGAACAGTGAGGTCAACTATGGCTACACCTTC. Translating gives CASSLNSEVNYGYTF. Full variable domain (outside the CDR3, taken from reference TRBV5-1 and TRBJ1-2): KAGVTQTPRYLIKTRGQQVTLSCSPISGHRSVSWYQQTPGQGLQFLFEYFSETQRNKGNFPGRFSGRQFSNSRSEMNVSTLELGDSALYLCASSLNSEVNYGYTFGSGTRLTVV.